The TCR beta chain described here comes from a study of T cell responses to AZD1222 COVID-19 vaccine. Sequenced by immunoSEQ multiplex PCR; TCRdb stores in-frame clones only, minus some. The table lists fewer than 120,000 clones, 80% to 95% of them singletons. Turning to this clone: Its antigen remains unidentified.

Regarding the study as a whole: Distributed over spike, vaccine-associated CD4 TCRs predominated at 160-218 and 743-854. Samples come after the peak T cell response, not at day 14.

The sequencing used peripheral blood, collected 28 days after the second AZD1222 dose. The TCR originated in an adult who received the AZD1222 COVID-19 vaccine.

The CDR3 protein is CSGDIQETQYF. CDR3 sequence (DNA): TGCAGTGGGGACATCCAAGAGACCCAGTACTTC. The chain combines TRBV20-1 with TRBJ2-5; a weak D match, TRBD1 (6 bases). Deletions cut 7 bases from V and 1 base from J, with 7 bases between. Looked up from germline, CDR1 is DFQATT and CDR2 is SNEGSKA (reference sequence). CDR3 length equals 11 residues.